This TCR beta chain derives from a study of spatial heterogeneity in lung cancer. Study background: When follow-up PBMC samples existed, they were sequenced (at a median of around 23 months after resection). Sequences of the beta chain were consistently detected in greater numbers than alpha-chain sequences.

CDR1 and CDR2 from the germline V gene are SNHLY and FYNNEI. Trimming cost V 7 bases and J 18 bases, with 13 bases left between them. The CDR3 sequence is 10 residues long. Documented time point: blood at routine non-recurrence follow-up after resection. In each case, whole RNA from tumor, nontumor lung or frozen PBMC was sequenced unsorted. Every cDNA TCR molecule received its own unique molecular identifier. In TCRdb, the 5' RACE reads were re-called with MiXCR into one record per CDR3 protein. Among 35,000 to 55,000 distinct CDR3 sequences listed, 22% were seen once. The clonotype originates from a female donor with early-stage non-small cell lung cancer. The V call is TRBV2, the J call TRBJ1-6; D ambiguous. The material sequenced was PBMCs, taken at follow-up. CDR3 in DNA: TGTGCCAGCACCCGATACGGTACCCACTTT. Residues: CASTRYGTHF.